The 7 T cell receptor beta chains reported below all come from one sample, sequenced in a study of shared clonotypes between healthy human individuals. Produced via immunoSEQ multiplex PCR; TCRdb's table is partial and in-frame only. The sample consists of about 680,000 clones, more than 70% of them appearing once. The sequencing input was memory CD4+ T cells sorted from blood. Subset: CD45RA-negative fraction. Receptor source: a woman aged 25 to 45 in good health.

This clone showed up just a few times. The rearrangement links TRBV19 to TRBJ1-5; the match to TRBD1 covers 9 bases. Per the germline V gene, CDR1 is LNHDA and CDR2 is SQIVND (reference sequence). Trimming at V came to 8 bases and at J to 3 bases, leaving 5 bases not matched to a gene. The CDR3 covers 14 residues. In DNA form, the CDR3 reads TGTGCCAGTCAACGGACAGGGGACAATCAGCCCCAGCATTTT. Protein sequence: CASQRTGDNQPQHF.

With regard to this clone: Other DNA variants within this sample encode the same CDR3. V usage is TRBV18 and J usage is TRBJ2-5, with 11 bases aligning to TRBD1. This CDR3 contains 15 residues. Trimming took 2 bases from V and 4 from J; bases not matched to a gene: 3. The germline CDR1 and CDR2 sequences are KGHSH and LQKENI. The CDR3 nucleotides read TGTGCCAGCTCACCAGGGACAGGGGGAAGAGAGACCCAGTACTTC. Its protein is CASSPGTGGRETQYF.

The chain uses TRBV7-8 and TRBJ2-7; TRBD2 might be the D (5 bases). The V and J ends lost 6 bases and 3 bases respectively, with 12 bases between them. In germline, CDR1 is SGHVS, CDR2 FQNEAQ. CDR3 size: 13 residues. In DNA, the CDR3 is TGTGCCAGCAGTCGACCCCGGGACTACGAGCAGTACTTC. Encoded protein: CASSRPRDYEQYF.

Comments on this clone: This may be a read error, as it is one base from a much larger clone. The chain couples TRBV25-1 to TRBJ2-7; D remains unclear. Germline V CDR1 and CDR2: MGHDK, SYGVNS. V shed 3 bases and J shed 3 bases, with 3 bases lying between them. This CDR3 has 11 amino acids. CDR3 nucleotide sequence: TGTGCCAGCAGTGAGAACTACGAGCAGTACTTC. Its translation: CASSENYEQYF.

V is TRBV5-1 and J is TRBJ2-2; TRBD2 matches at 8 bases. CDR3 size: 16 residues. Germline V gene sequence: CDR1 SGHRS, CDR2 YFSETQ. V was pared by 8 bases and J by 4 bases, with 13 bases of the junction left unmatched. Here the CDR3 reads CASRDSSGSGTGELFF. The CDR3 nucleotides read TGCGCCAGTCGAGACTCCAGCGGGAGCGGCACCGGGGAGCTGTTTTTT.

As to this clone: A read error may be the cause here, since a much bigger clone is one base away. Other DNA sequences in this sample translate to the same CDR3. The chain combines TRBV5-1 with TRBJ2-7; 11 positions match TRBD1. Germline CDR1 and CDR2: SGHRS and YFSETQ. The J segment lost 4 bases and the V segment lost 4 bases, leaving 7 bases of the junction unmatched. The CDR3 consists of 15 residues. CDR3 protein: CASSDRTGGLYEQYF. CDR3 bases: TGCGCCAGCAGCGACCGGACAGGGGGCCTATACGAGCAGTACTTC.

The genes are TRBV28 and TRBJ2-7; no firm D call. CDR1 and CDR2 (germline): MDHEN, SYDVKM. This CDR3 has 15 residues. Trimming took off 4 bases at V and 3 bases at J, with 16 bases between the two ends. The CDR3 reads CASSSPHVRLYEQYF. CDR3 DNA: TGTGCCAGCAGTTCGCCTCATGTGAGGCTCTACGAGCAGTACTTC.